The next 31 T cell receptor beta chains were all read from a single sample in a study of multiple sclerosis patients with progressive multifocal leukoencephalopathy. Time point noted: more than ten months of natalizumab therapy. The table came from immunoSEQ multiplex PCR; TCRdb's copy has only in-frame clones and leaves some out. This repertoire shows 30,000 or so clones, around 90% found once; its top ten account for under 1.5%. The sample consisted of PBMCs, taken from a patient treated with natalizumab. The receptors here all came from a human donor with multiple sclerosis.

The V and J genes are TRBV7-2 and TRBJ2-1; 9 bases align to TRBD1. Unmatched junction bases numbered 8, after V lost 4 bases and J lost 7 bases. The CDR3 contains 15 residues. Germline V gives CDR1 SGHTA, CDR2 FQGNSA. CDR3 in amino acids: CASSYLGQGRNEQFF. The DNA of the CDR3 is TGTGCCAGCAGCTACTTGGGACAGGGAAGGAATGAGCAGTTCTTC.

The chain carries TRBV2 and TRBJ1-5; D not resolved. The length of the CDR3 is 16 residues. V gave up 6 bases and J gave up 0 bases, with 15 bases separating them. CDR1 is SNHLY, CDR2 FYNNEI, per germline. CDR3 nucleotides: TGTGCCAGCAGGTACAGTAGTTTAAATAGCAATCAGCCCCAGCATTTT. Residues: CASRYSSLNSNQPQHF.

The CDR3 DNA sequence: TGCGCCGGAGACAGGGGGCGCACAGATACGCAGTATTTT. Its protein is CAGDRGRTDTQYF. The chain carries TRBV4-3 and TRBJ2-3; 10 bases are shared with TRBD1. The CDR3 totals 13 residues. CDR1 is LGHNA, CDR2 YSLEER, per germline. Trimming took 11 bases from V and 1 from J; bases not matched to a gene: 3.

The chain joins TRBV11-3 to TRBJ2-2; D is uncertain. The CDR3 extends over 13 amino acids. Germline lookup yields CDR1 SGHNT and CDR2 YENEEA. The V and J ends lost 1 base and 6 bases respectively, with 6 bases between them. This CDR3 is CASSLAPSGELFF. CDR3 bases: TGTGCCAGCAGCTTAGCCCCTTCCGGGGAGCTGTTTTTT.

The CDR3 DNA sequence: TGCGCCAGCAGCGGCGGAGGACAGGGGATGCACGAGCAGTACTTC. Translating gives CASSGGGQGMHEQYF. The V and J genes are TRBV5-1 and TRBJ2-7, with 9 bases matching TRBD1. Germline assignment: CDR1 SGHRS and CDR2 YFSETQ. CDR3 size: 15 residues. V lost 4 bases to trimming and J lost 5 bases; unmatched junction nucleotides: 10.

The J gene is TRBJ2-6, the V gene TRBV27; D is unresolved. The germline V gene has CDR1 MNHEY and CDR2 SMNVEV (reference sequence). Trimming removed 2 bases at V and 0 bases at J, with 11 bases between. The CDR3 length is 17 residues. The DNA of the CDR3 is TGTGCCAGCAGTTTAAGACCGCTTATCTCTGGGGCCAACGTCCTGACTTTC. It is translated as CASSLRPLISGANVLTF.

Note on this clone: The sample contains more than one DNA sequence encoding this CDR3. The rearrangement joins TRBV29-1 to TRBJ2-1; 12 positions match TRBD2. V was pared by 3 bases and J by 0 bases, with 3 bases of the junction left unmatched. The CDR3 contains 16 residues. Germline V gene sequence: CDR1 SQVTM, CDR2 ANQGSEA. The CDR3 here is CSVDLAGGVSYNEQFF. In DNA form, the CDR3 reads TGCAGCGTTGACCTAGCGGGGGGGGTCTCCTACAATGAGCAGTTCTTC.

This clone was seen just once. The V and J genes are TRBV11-2 and TRBJ2-3, with 10 bases matching TRBD2. CDR1 is SGHAT, CDR2 FQNNGV, per germline. This CDR3 comprises 15 residues. Losses at the gene ends were 3 bases for V and 2 bases for J; bases not matched to a gene: 2. The CDR3 nucleotides read TGTGCCAGCAGCTTTACTAGCGGGACCACAGATACGCAGTATTTT. Its protein is CASSFTSGTTDTQYF. Full variable domain (outside the CDR3, taken from reference TRBV11-2 and TRBJ2-3): EAGVAQSPRYKIIEKRQSVAFWCNPISGHATLYWYQQILGQGPKLLIQFQNNGVVDDSQLPKDRFSAERLKGVDSTLKIQPAKLEDSAVYLCASSFTSGTTDTQYFGPGTRLTVL.

The chain links TRBV9 to TRBJ1-6, with a possible D match to TRBD1 (5 bases). Germline loops: CDR1 SGDLS, CDR2 YYNGEE. The V end lost 3 bases, the J end lost 7 bases, and 17 bases lay between the germline ends. The CDR3 contains 16 residues. CDR3 sequence: CASSGPGPHKNSPLHF. CDR3 coding DNA: TGTGCCAGCAGCGGACCAGGGCCTCACAAGAATTCACCCCTCCACTTT.

J is TRBJ1-2 and V is TRBV11-1, with D hard to call. V was pared by 5 bases and J by 8 bases, with 12 bases between. The CDR3 contains 12 residues. Germline values: CDR1 SGHAT, CDR2 FQDESV (reference sequence). The DNA for the CDR3 is TGTGCCAGCAGCCAGAATGGAGGGGGCTACACCTTC. Protein product: CASSQNGGGYTF.

The chain has TRBV10-3 and TRBJ1-2, with D perhaps TRBD1 (5 bases). The length of the CDR3 is 14 residues. Germline CDR1 ENHRY, CDR2 SYGVKD. The V and J ends lost 0 bases and 2 bases respectively, with 7 bases between them. In nucleotides, the CDR3 is TGTGCCATCAGTGAGTCTCGGGGGAACTATGGCTACACCTTC. Its translation is CAISESRGNYGYTF.

The chain links TRBV14 to TRBJ2-2; a possible D gene is TRBD1 (6 bases). Per the germline V gene, CDR1 is SGHDN and CDR2 is FVKESK. The CDR3 loop spans 17 amino acids. Trimming removed 4 bases from V and 0 bases from J, with 15 bases in between. This CDR3 is CASSRKQGTANTGELFF. The CDR3 region has the DNA TGTGCCAGCAGCCGTAAACAGGGAACCGCGAACACCGGGGAGCTGTTTTTT.

The rearrangement uses TRBV9 and TRBJ2-7, with TRBD2 matching 9 bases. With 3 bases clipped from V and 4 bases from J, the junction kept 14 bases outside the gene matches. Germline V gives CDR1 SGDLS, CDR2 YYNGEE. The CDR3 length is 17 residues. Here the CDR3 reads CASSARPPGLAGYEQYF. CDR3 DNA: TGTGCCAGCAGCGCCCGACCCCCGGGACTAGCCGGGTACGAGCAGTACTTC.

The rearrangement joins TRBV27 to TRBJ1-4; perhaps TRBD1 as D (5 bases). V lost 6 bases, J lost 0 bases, and 20 bases lay in between. The CDR3 loop spans 18 amino acids. Germline CDR1 MNHEY, CDR2 SMNVEV (reference sequence). CDR3 in DNA: TGTGCCAGCAGGAACCTCTTTGGCCAGGGTGCAACTAATGAAAAACTGTTTTTT. Residues: CASRNLFGQGATNEKLFF.

This chain uses TRBV9 with TRBJ2-5, with 11 bases that match TRBD2. V was pared by 3 bases and J by 4 bases, with 2 bases of the junction left unmatched. The CDR3 consists of 14 residues. CDR1 and CDR2 (germline): SGDLS, YYNGEE. In DNA, the CDR3 is TGTGCCAGCAGCGCAGGACTAGCGGGAGAGACCCAGTACTTC. Residues: CASSAGLAGETQYF. The entire variable domain, with the rest obtained from reference TRBV9 and TRBJ2-5, is as follows: DSGVTQTPKHLITATGQRVTLRCSPRSGDLSVYWYQQSLDQGLQFLIQYYNGEERAKGNILERFSAQQFPDLHSELNLSSLELGDSALYFCASSAGLAGETQYFGPGTRLLVL.

The V and J genes are TRBV5-1 and TRBJ2-1; 7 bases are a match to TRBD1. The junction had 6 bases not matched to a gene; V was cut back by 4 bases and J by 2 bases. The CDR3 is made up of 15 amino acids. CDR1 and CDR2 (germline): SGHRS, YFSETQ. In nucleotides, the CDR3 is TGCGCCAGCAGCACTGACAGGGAACCCTACAATGAGCAGTTCTTC. It codes for CASSTDREPYNEQFF.

This clone was detected once. The genes are TRBV6-1 and TRBJ2-3, with 9 bases that match TRBD2. CDR3 length equals 14 residues. Germline CDR1 is MNHNS and CDR2 is SASEGT. Unmatched junction bases numbered 5, after V lost 6 bases and J lost 4 bases. The CDR3 nucleotides read TGTGCCAGCAGGGAGCGGGGGGCCGCAGATACGCAGTATTTT. It translates to CASRERGAADTQYF.

The V call is TRBV30, the J call TRBJ2-7; the match to TRBD1 covers 7 bases. The CDR3 is 18 amino acids. The V and J ends lost 2 bases and 0 bases, in that order; junction bases with no gene match: 16. CDR1 and CDR2 from the germline V gene are GTSNPN and SVGIG (reference sequence). The CDR3 region has the DNA TGTGCCTGGAGTAAAGTCTTCACGCGTTCAGGGGGCTCCTACGAGCAGTACTTC. Translation gives CAWSKVFTRSGGSYEQYF.

V is TRBV4-2 and J is TRBJ1-5; D is unclear. The germline gives CDR1 LGHNA, CDR2 YNFKEQ. Deletions cut 3 bases from V and 5 bases from J, with 11 bases between. CDR3 length: 14 residues. CDR3 nucleotides: TGTGCCAGCAGCCAGAGCGGGAGTTATCAGCCCCAGCATTTT. Its translation: CASSQSGSYQPQHF.

This chain joins TRBV14 and TRBJ2-5; possibly TRBD2 for D (6 bases). The V end lost 4 bases, the J end lost 5 bases, and 8 bases lay between the germline ends. CDR1 is SGHDN, CDR2 FVKESK, per germline. The CDR3 loop spans 12 amino acids. The CDR3 region has the DNA TGTGCCAGCAGCCTACGGGGGGAGACCCAGTACTTC. This sequence encodes CASSLRGETQYF.

The chain links TRBV30 to TRBJ2-7; D ambiguous. The V and J ends lost 3 bases and 2 bases respectively, with 11 bases between them. The germline CDR1 and CDR2 sequences are GTSNPN and SVGIG (reference sequence). The CDR3 is 13 amino acids. The CDR3 loop reads CAWSRGLAYEQYF. Here the CDR3 DNA reads TGTGCCTGGAGCCGCGGCTTAGCCTACGAGCAGTACTTC.

The V call is TRBV7-2, the J call TRBJ1-4; 8 bases align to TRBD1. The CDR3 loop spans 15 amino acids. The V gene's germline CDR1 is SGHTA and CDR2 FQGNSA. Trimming cost V 5 bases and J 4 bases; bases outside gene matches: 6. CDR3 DNA: TGTGCCAGCAGCACTCGGACAGGGAATAATGAAAAACTGTTTTTT. Translated, it gives CASSTRTGNNEKLFF.

The chain links TRBV5-4 to TRBJ1-2; 7 positions match TRBD1. CDR3 length equals 16 residues. V trimming: 0 bases; J trimming: 3 bases; junction bases outside the gene matches: 8. Germline values: CDR1 SGHNT, CDR2 YYREEE (reference sequence). The DNA for the CDR3 is TGTGCCAGCAGCTTGGGGTTGAGGGGGCCGGACTATGGCTACACCTTC. Translated, it gives CASSLGLRGPDYGYTF.

In the case of this clone: Different DNA sequences within this sample yield the same CDR3. The genes are TRBV4-3 and TRBJ1-2, with D possibly being TRBD1 (5 bases). CDR3 size: 12 residues. V dropped 3 bases and J dropped 8 bases, with 10 bases sitting between them. Germline lookup yields CDR1 LGHNA and CDR2 YSLEER. The CDR3, as DNA: TGCGCCAGCAGCCATGGGGGAGACGGCTACACCTTC. This gives the protein CASSHGGDGYTF.

This clone has more than one count but fewer than ten. Because the CDR3 is missing its conserved closing phenylalanine or tryptophan, this is likely a read error. The J gene is TRBJ1-2, the V gene TRBV5-6; D uncertain. The length of the CDR3 is 14 residues. Between the trimmed V and J ends, which lost 3 bases and 3 bases, there was a span of 12 bases. CDR1 SGHDT and CDR2 YYEEEE come from the germline V gene. CDR3 DNA: TGTGCCAGCAGCTACGTATCTGCGGACTATGGCTACACCCTC. This gives the protein CASSYVSADYGYTL.

The chain has TRBV4-2 and TRBJ1-2, with 9 bases fitting TRBD1. The germline CDR1 and CDR2 sequences are LGHNA and YNFKEQ. V lost 0 bases and J lost 6; bases outside the gene matches: 2. The CDR3 consists of 14 residues. The CDR3 DNA is TGTGCCAGCAGCCAAGATCGGACAGGGGATGGCTACACCTTC. Its translation is CASSQDRTGDGYTF.

The chain carries TRBV27 and TRBJ1-1; possible D gene TRBD1, 5 bases. The V and J ends lost 3 bases and 1 base respectively, with 12 bases between them. This CDR3 has 15 residues. The V gene's germline CDR1 is MNHEY and CDR2 SMNVEV (reference sequence). CDR3 protein: CASSLRGVANTEAFF. CDR3 coding DNA: TGTGCCAGCAGTTTGAGGGGAGTAGCGAACACTGAAGCTTTCTTT.

This chain joins TRBV6-1 and TRBJ1-2, with D possibly TRBD1 on 5 matching bases. CDR3 length equals 13 residues. The germline V and J ends were trimmed by 4 bases and 7 bases, with 13 bases remaining between them. CDR1 and CDR2 (germline): MNHNS, SASEGT. Here the CDR3 DNA reads TGTGCCAGCAGTGTAGGGGCGGTCGGTGGCTACACCTTC. The encoded protein is CASSVGAVGGYTF.

V gene TRBV5-4 combines with J gene TRBJ1-2; D unclear. Deletions cut 7 bases from V and 5 bases from J, with 21 bases between. Germline-derived CDR1 and CDR2 are SGHNT and YYREEE (reference sequence). This CDR3 has 15 amino acids. CDR3 DNA: TGTGCCAGCGGCAACGTGGGGAATATCTCGTATGGCTACACCTTC. This translates into CASGNVGNISYGYTF.

V usage is TRBV18 and J usage is TRBJ2-4; tentative D call: TRBD1 (6 bases). The V gene's germline CDR1 is KGHSH and CDR2 LQKENI. Trimming shortened V by 3 bases and J by 9 bases, and 18 bases separated the two germline ends. This CDR3 comprises 15 residues. The CDR3: CASSPQDSPWSIQYF. The DNA of the CDR3 is TGTGCCAGCTCACCTCAGGACAGTCCTTGGTCCATTCAGTACTTC.

The table lists this clone with a few counts. J is TRBJ2-5 and V is TRBV4-2, with a tentative D call TRBD1 (6 bases). The CDR3 spans 15 residues. In germline, CDR1 is LGHNA, CDR2 YNFKEQ. V lost 11 bases and J lost 2, with 21 bases in between. In nucleotides, the CDR3 is TGTGCCGCATCGGAATTTCAGGGGTCGCAAGAGACCCAGTACTTC. Translated: CAASEFQGSQETQYF.